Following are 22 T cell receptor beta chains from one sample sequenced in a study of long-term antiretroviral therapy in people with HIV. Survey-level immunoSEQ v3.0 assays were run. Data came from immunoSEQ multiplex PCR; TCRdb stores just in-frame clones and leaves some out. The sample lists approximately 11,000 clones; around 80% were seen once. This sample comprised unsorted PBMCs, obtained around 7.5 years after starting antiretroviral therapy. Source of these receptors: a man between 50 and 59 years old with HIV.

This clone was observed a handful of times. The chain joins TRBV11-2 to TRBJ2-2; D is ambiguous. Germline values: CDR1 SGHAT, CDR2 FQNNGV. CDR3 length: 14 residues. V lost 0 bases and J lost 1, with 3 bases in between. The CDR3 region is CASSLDRNTGELFF. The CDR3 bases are TGTGCCAGCAGCTTAGATAGGAACACCGGGGAGCTGTTTTTT.

DNA of the CDR3: TGTGCCAGCAGTTTTGGGCGGGGGGCGCCAGATACGCAGTATTTT. Amino acids: CASSFGRGAPDTQYF. The rearrangement uses TRBV27 and TRBJ2-3, with 8 positions matching TRBD2. From germline, CDR1 is MNHEY and CDR2 SMNVEV (reference sequence). V shed 3 bases, J shed 4 bases, and the junction held 6 bases outside the gene matches. The CDR3 has 15 amino acids.

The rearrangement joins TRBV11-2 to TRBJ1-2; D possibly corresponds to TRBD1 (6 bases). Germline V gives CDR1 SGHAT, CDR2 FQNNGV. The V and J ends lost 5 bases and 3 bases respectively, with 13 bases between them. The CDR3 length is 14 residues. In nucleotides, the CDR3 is TGTGCCAGCAGCCTGGGGGGGCCTCACTATGGCTACACCTTC. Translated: CASSLGGPHYGYTF.

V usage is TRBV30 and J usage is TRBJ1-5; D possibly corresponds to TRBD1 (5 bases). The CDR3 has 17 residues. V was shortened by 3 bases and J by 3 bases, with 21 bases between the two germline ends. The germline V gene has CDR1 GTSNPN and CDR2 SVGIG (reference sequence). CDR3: CAWSPPGPGINNQPQHF. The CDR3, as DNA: TGTGCCTGGAGCCCGCCGGGACCTGGAATCAACAATCAGCCCCAGCATTTT.

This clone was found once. In DNA, the CDR3 is TGTGCCAGCAGCTTCCAGGGGCACACTGAAGCTTTCTTT. The encoded protein is CASSFQGHTEAFF. This chain uses TRBV7-3 with TRBJ1-1; D possibly corresponds to TRBD1 (6 bases). The CDR3 has 13 amino acids. V shed 3 bases and J shed 3 bases, with 8 bases lying between them. Germline V gene sequence: CDR1 SGHTA, CDR2 FQGTGA.

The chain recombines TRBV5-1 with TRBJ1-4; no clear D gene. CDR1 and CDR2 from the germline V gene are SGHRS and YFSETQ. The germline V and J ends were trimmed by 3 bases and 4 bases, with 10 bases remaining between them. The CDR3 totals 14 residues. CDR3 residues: CASSSYGVNEKLFF. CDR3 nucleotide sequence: TGCGCCAGCAGCTCATACGGGGTTAATGAAAAACTGTTTTTT. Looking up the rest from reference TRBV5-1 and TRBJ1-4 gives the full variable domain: KAGVTQTPRYLIKTRGQQVTLSCSPISGHRSVSWYQQTPGQGLQFLFEYFSETQRNKGNFPGRFSGRQFSNSRSEMNVSTLELGDSALYLCASSSYGVNEKLFFGSGTQLSVL.

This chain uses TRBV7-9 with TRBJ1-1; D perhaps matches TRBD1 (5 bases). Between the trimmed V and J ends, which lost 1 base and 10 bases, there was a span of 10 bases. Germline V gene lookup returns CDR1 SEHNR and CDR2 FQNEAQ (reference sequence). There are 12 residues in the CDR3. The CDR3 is CASSLDQGRAFF. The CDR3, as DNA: TGTGCCAGCAGCTTAGATCAGGGTAGAGCTTTCTTT.

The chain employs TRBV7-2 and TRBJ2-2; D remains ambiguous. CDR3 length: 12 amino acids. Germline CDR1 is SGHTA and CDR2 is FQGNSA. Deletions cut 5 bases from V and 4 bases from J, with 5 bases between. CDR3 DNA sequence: TGTGCCAGCAGCCCGAGCACCGGGGAGCTGTTTTTT. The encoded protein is CASSPSTGELFF.

The chain's CDR3 is CASSSGTPSYEQYF. CDR3 nucleotides: TGTGCCAGCAGCTCCGGGACCCCGTCCTACGAGCAGTACTTC. This chain joins TRBV5-6 and TRBJ2-7, with D perhaps TRBD1 or TRBD2 (5 bases each). The CDR3 spans 14 residues. The ends were cut back, 3 bases at V and 1 base at J, with 11 bases in the middle. Germline assignment: CDR1 SGHDT and CDR2 YYEEEE.

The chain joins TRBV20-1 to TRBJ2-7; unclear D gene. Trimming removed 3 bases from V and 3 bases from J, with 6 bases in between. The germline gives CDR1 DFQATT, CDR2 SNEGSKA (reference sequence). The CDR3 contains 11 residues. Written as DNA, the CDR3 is TGCAGTGCTAGGTCCGGCTACGAGCAGTACTTC. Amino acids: CSARSGYEQYF.

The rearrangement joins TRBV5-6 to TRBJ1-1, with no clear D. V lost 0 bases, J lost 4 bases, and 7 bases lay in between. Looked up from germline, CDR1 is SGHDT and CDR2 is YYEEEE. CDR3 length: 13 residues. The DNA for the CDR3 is TGTGCCAGCAGCTTGGGGTTTGTCACTGAAGCTTTCTTT. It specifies CASSLGFVTEAFF.

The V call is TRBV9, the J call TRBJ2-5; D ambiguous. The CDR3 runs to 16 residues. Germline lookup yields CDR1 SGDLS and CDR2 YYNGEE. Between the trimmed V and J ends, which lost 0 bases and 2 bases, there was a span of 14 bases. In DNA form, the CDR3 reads TGTGCCAGCAGCGTAGGGACGCTGGTTGGGCAAGAGACCCAGTACTTC. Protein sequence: CASSVGTLVGQETQYF.

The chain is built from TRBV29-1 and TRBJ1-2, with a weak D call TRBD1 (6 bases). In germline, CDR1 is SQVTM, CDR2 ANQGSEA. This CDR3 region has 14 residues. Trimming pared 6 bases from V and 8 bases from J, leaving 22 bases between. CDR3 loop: CSVETRDIYSGYTF. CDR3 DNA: TGCAGCGTCGAGACCAGGGACATCTATAGCGGCTACACCTTC.

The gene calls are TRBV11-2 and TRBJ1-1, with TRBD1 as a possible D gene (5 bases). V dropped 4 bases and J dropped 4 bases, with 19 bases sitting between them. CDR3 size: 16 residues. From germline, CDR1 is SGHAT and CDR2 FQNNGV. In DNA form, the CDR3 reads TGTGCCAGCAGCTCCCCTTGGGGGAGAGAGGGCACTGAAGCTTTCTTT. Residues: CASSSPWGREGTEAFF.

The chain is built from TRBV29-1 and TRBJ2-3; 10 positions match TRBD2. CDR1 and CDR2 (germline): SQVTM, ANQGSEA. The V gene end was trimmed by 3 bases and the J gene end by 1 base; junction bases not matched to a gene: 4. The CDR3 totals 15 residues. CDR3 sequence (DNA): TGCAGCGTTGAGATCCTAGCGGGGGGCACAGATACGCAGTATTTT. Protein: CSVEILAGGTDTQYF.

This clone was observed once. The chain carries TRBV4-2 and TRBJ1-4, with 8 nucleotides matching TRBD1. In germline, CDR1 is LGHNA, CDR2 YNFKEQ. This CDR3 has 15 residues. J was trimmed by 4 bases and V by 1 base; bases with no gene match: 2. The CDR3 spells CASSQGQGYNEKLFF. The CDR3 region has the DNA TGTGCCAGCAGCCAAGGACAGGGGTATAATGAAAAACTGTTTTTT.

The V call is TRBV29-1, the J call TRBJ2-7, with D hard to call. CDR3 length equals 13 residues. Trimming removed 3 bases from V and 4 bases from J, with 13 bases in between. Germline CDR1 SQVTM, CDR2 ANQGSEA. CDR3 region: CSVETRSGYEQYF. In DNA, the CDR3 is TGCAGCGTTGAGACCCGATCTGGGTACGAGCAGTACTTC.

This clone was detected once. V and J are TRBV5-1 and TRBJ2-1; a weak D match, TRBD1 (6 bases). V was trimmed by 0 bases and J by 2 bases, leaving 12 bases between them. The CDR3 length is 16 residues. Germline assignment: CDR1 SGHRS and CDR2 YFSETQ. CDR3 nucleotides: TGCGCCAGCAGCTTGGTCGTCAGGGGCACCTACAATGAGCAGTTCTTC. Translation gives CASSLVVRGTYNEQFF.

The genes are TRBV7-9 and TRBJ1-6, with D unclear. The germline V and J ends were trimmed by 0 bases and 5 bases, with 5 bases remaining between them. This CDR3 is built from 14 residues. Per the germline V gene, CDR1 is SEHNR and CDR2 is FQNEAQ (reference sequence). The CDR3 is CASSLAPDNSPLHF. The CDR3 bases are TGTGCCAGCAGCTTAGCGCCTGATAATTCACCCCTCCACTTT.

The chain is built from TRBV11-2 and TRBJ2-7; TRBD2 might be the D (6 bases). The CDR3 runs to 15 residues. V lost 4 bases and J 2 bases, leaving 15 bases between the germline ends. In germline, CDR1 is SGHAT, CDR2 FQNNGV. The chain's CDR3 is CASSSDGGAAYEQYF. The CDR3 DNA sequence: TGTGCCAGCAGCTCCGACGGGGGTGCGGCCTACGAGCAGTACTTC.

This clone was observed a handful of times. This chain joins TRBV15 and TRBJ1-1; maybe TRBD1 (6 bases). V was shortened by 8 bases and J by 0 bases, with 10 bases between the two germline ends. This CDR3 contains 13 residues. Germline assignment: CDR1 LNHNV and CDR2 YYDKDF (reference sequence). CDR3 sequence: CATSQGMNTEAFF. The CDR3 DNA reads TGTGCCACCTCCCAGGGGATGAACACTGAAGCTTTCTTT.

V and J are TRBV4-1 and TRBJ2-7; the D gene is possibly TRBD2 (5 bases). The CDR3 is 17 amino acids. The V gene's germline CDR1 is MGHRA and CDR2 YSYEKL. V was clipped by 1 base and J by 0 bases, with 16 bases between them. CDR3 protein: CASSQAYGLGISYEQYF. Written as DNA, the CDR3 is TGCGCCAGCAGCCAAGCCTACGGACTCGGTATCTCCTACGAGCAGTACTTC.